This record looks at one TCR beta chain sequence and its context. The antigen is unknown. The authors extracted RNA and reverse transcribed it into cDNA as the sequencing template. Profiled with immunoSEQ multiplex PCR; TCRdb holds only in-frame clones, not every one. The data hold approximately 66,000 clones, with approximately 64% observed a single time. Those with alopecia areata gave lesional scalp punch biopsies and peripheral blood. This sample is part of a study of CD8+ T cells in alopecia areata. Study at large: Tofacitinib ran for 6 to 18 months before 6 months off drug. Points from the study as a whole: Clonality exceeded that of normal scalp in lesional scalp, most notably in alopecia totalis/universalis. Mice gave a clearer picture of TCR sharing than patients did, possibly for HLA-related reasons.

Germline CDR1 reads SGHNT; CDR2 reads YYREEE (reference sequence). Trimming shortened V by 4 bases and J by 5 bases, and 18 bases separated the two germline ends. CDR3 size: 15 residues. The genes are TRBV5-4 and TRBJ1-2; D is undetermined. This TCR was recovered from a human donor with alopecia areata. Sequenced here: CD8+ T cells sorted from blood, sampled at week 0. The CDR3 sequence is CASSPRTDSRYGYTF. CDR3 nucleotide sequence: TGTGCCAGCAGCCCGCGGACGGACTCACGTTATGGCTACACCTTC.